This entry describes one TCR beta chain. CDR1 is ENHRY, CDR2 SYGVKD, per germline. The CDR3 has 13 amino acids. Trimming shortened V by 0 bases and J by 10 bases, and 10 bases separated the two germline ends. These data come from a study of blood T cell repertoires in COVID-19. Study-level information: PBMCs, B-cell-depleted T cells, or T cells were the source of the cDNA or gDNA that made up the material.

Original methodology: By means of reference gene primer amplification, nucleated cell counts were estimated. Some clones are missing from TCRdb's copy, which holds only in-frame ones; the method was immunoSEQ multiplex PCR. The V and J calls and clone size were taken over from that table, and D and trimming were inferred from the DNA. The repertoire consists of 140,000 to 150,000 clones, with roughly 88% occurring once and the leading ten covering approximately 1.3%. The chain recombines TRBV10-3 with TRBJ1-5; D gene ambiguous. The sample comprised PBMCs or T cells enriched from blood (not recorded which). This sequence was found in a woman in her 30s with acute COVID-19. The chain's CDR3 is CAISESNWSPQHF. CDR3 bases: TGTGCCATCAGTGAGTCGAACTGGAGCCCCCAGCATTTT.